The rows below give T cell receptor beta chains drawn from one sample of a study of control samples from healthy donors and cancer patients. Libraries were prepared by immunoSEQ multiplex PCR; TCRdb keeps only in-frame clonotypes and omits some of them. The table includes a few hundred thousand clones, 90% detected once. Sequencing input: PBMCs. These receptors were taken from a man between 35 and 55 years old with head and neck cancer. Each CDR3 is given with its conserved first and last residue. The D gene is left open where the match is weak. The listing skips clone size in some rows; elsewhere it reads once, few, many or a size class.

V	J	D	length	size	CDR3	DNA
TRBV6-6	TRBJ2-5	NA	16	NA	CASSQRAGVQAETQYF	TGTGCCAGCAGTCAGAGGGCGGGTGTACAGGCGGAGACCCAGTACTTC
TRBV28	TRBJ2-7	TRBD1	15	NA	CASSSGQGRIYEQYF	TGTGCCAGCAGTTCCGGACAGGGAAGGATCTACGAGCAGTACTTC
TRBV2	TRBJ2-7	TRBD2	15	NA	CASSVEGTSIHEQYF	TGTGCCAGCAGTGTAGAAGGGACTAGCATTCACGAGCAGTACTTC
TRBV24-1	TRBJ2-1	NA	16	NA	CATSDSNRERFDEQFF	TGTGCCACCAGTGATTCCAACAGGGAAAGATTCGATGAGCAGTTCTTC
TRBV28	TRBJ2-4	NA	13	NA	CASTSTVKNIQYF	TGTGCCAGCACTTCCACGGTCAAAAACATTCAGTACTTC
TRBV9	TRBJ2-3	NA	16	NA	CASSITGSGFTDTQYF	TGTGCCAGCAGCATAACGGGTAGCGGCTTCACAGATACGCAGTATTTT
TRBV28	TRBJ2-2	NA	16	NA	CASSSSTGVNTGELFF	TGTGCCAGCAGTTCATCGACAGGCGTGAACACCGGGGAGCTGTTTTTT
TRBV18	TRBJ2-3	TRBD2	15	NA	CASCMAGGPTDTQYF	TGTGCCAGCTGTATGGCGGGGGGCCCCACAGATACGCAGTATTTT
TRBV30	TRBJ2-2	NA	14	NA	CAWGGRGATGELFF	TGTGCCTGGGGGGGACGTGGCGCCACCGGGGAGCTGTTTTTT
TRBV19	TRBJ1-5	TRBD1	16	NA	CASSIGGDSFHQPQHF	TGTGCCAGTAGTATAGGAGGGGACAGCTTCCATCAGCCCCAGCATTTT
TRBV6-2/TRBV6-3	TRBJ1-2	NA	13	NA	CASSPRLNYGYTF	TGTGCCAGCAGTCCCCGGCTTAACTATGGCTACACCTTC
TRBV5-1	TRBJ2-1	TRBD2	13	NA	CASSPGLADEQFF	TGCGCCAGCAGCCCCGGACTAGCAGATGAGCAGTTCTTC
TRBV9	TRBJ1-5	TRBD1	12	NA	CASSEGTGPQHF	TGTGCCAGCAGCGAGGGGACAGGCCCACAGCATTTT
TRBV5-5	TRBJ2-7	NA	14	NA	CASSLAGTGYEQYF	TGTGCCAGCAGCCTGGCCGGGACGGGCTACGAGCAGTACTTC
TRBV28	TRBJ1-2	NA	13	few	CASSFVRGDGYTF	TGTGCCAGCAGTTTTGTTAGGGGCGATGGCTACACCTTC
TRBV6-2/TRBV6-3	TRBJ1-5	TRBD1	14	NA	CASSYPDRGQPQHF	TGTGCCAGTAGTTACCCGGACAGGGGACAGCCCCAGCATTTT
TRBV7-2	TRBJ2-7	TRBD2	16	NA	CASSLRAGGAEYEQYF	TGTGCCAGCAGCTTGAGGGCGGGGGGGGCGGAGTACGAGCAGTACTTC
TRBV6-4	TRBJ2-1	NA	14	few	CASSDGNRYNEQFF	TGTGCCAGCAGTGACGGGAACAGGTACAATGAGCAGTTCTTC
TRBV19	TRBJ1-1	NA	16	NA	CASSHRSGGRVTEAFF	TGTGCCAGTAGCCATAGATCTGGGGGAAGAGTCACTGAAGCTTTCTTT
TRBV11-2	TRBJ1-6	NA	14	NA	CASSLRGMNSPLHF	TGTGCCAGCAGCTTAAGGGGGATGAATTCACCCCTCCACTTT
TRBV9	TRBJ2-3	TRBD1	18	NA	CASSVASPGQGASDTQYF	TGTGCCAGCAGCGTAGCTTCACCGGGACAGGGGGCATCAGATACGCAGTATTTT
TRBV24-1	TRBJ1-2	TRBD1	14	NA	CATSRTGLSYGYTF	TGTGCCACCAGTCGGACAGGCCTATCCTATGGCTACACCTTC
TRBV24-1	TRBJ1-5	NA	14	NA	CATSGPSDNQPQHF	TGTGCCACCAGTGGTCCGTCGGACAATCAGCCCCAGCATTTT
TRBV27	TRBJ2-1	NA	14	NA	CASVLRQGYNEQFF	TGTGCCAGCGTTTTACGGCAGGGTTACAATGAGCAGTTCTTC
TRBV6-1	TRBJ1-5	TRBD1	17	NA	CASSEVEGGGGNQPQHF	TGTGCCAGCAGTGAAGTGGAAGGGGGCGGAGGCAATCAGCCCCAGCATTTT
TRBV5-1	TRBJ1-1	TRBD1	15	NA	CASSHNTGENTEAFF	TGCGCCAGCAGCCACAACACAGGGGAGAACACTGAAGCTTTCTTT
TRBV6-2/TRBV6-3	TRBJ2-7	NA	13	NA	CASSYDGPYEQYF	TGTGCCAGCAGTTACGACGGACCCTACGAGCAGTACTTC
TRBV28	TRBJ2-1	TRBD2	16	NA	CASRLPGLAGNNEQFF	TGTGCCAGCAGACTCCCGGGACTAGCGGGCAACAATGAGCAGTTCTTC
TRBV27	TRBJ2-3	NA	17	NA	CASSPPPQGAGADTQYF	TGTGCCAGCAGTCCTCCCCCTCAGGGGGCGGGGGCAGATACGCAGTATTTT
TRBV11-3	TRBJ2-1	NA	14	NA	CASSPGSGAGEQFF	TGTGCCAGCAGCCCCGGTTCGGGGGCAGGTGAGCAGTTCTTC
TRBV18	TRBJ2-3	NA	16	NA	CASSPIAEPSTDTQYF	TGTGCCAGCTCACCGATAGCGGAACCTAGCACAGATACGCAGTATTTT
TRBV2	TRBJ1-1	TRBD1	15	NA	CASGLRTGQGAEAFF	TGTGCCAGCGGACTAAGGACGGGACAGGGGGCAGAAGCTTTCTTT
TRBV19	TRBJ2-7	NA	14	few	CASSIGDGSYEQYF	TGTGCCAGTAGTATTGGCGACGGCTCCTACGAGCAGTACTTC
TRBV15	TRBJ1-4	TRBD1	16	NA	CATSSRRTGVREKLFF	TGTGCCACCAGCAGCCGAAGGACAGGGGTGCGGGAAAAACTGTTTTTT
TRBV11-3	TRBJ2-1	NA	13	once	CASSRGSFHEQFF	TGTGCCAGCAGTCGGGGGAGTTTCCATGAGCAGTTCTTC
TRBV4-1	TRBJ1-3	TRBD1	15	NA	CASTDRGLSGNTIYF	TGCGCCAGCACAGACAGGGGCCTCTCTGGAAACACCATATATTTT
TRBV4-2	TRBJ2-7	NA	18	NA	CASSQDRTGWLASYEQYF	TGTGCCAGCAGCCAAGATCGCACGGGATGGCTTGCCTCCTACGAGCAGTACTTC
TRBV18	TRBJ2-3	TRBD2	15	NA	CASSPRTSGTDTQYF	TGTGCCAGCTCACCACGGACTAGCGGCACAGATACGCAGTATTTT
TRBV18	TRBJ2-2	NA	16	NA	CASSPQSGLLTGELFF	TGTGCCAGCTCACCGCAGTCAGGACTCCTTACCGGGGAGCTGTTTTTT
TRBV19	TRBJ2-1	TRBD2	14	NA	CASSSGGIYNEQFF	TGTGCCAGTAGTAGCGGGGGGATATACAATGAGCAGTTCTTC
TRBV5-4	TRBJ2-7	NA	13	NA	CASSLVGSYEQYF	TGTGCCAGCAGCTTGGTGGGCTCCTACGAGCAGTACTTC
TRBV28	TRBJ2-3	NA	14	NA	CASSPAQGLDTQYF	TGTGCCAGCAGTCCCGCCCAGGGGTTAGATACGCAGTATTTT